The present T cell receptor beta chain was sequenced within a study of cytomegalovirus exposure and HLA in healthy donors. V lost 5 bases and J lost 4; bases outside the gene matches: 9. This CDR3 is built from 17 residues. Germline V lookup: CDR1 SGHNT, CDR2 YYREEE (reference sequence). PCR involved 60 Vbeta and 13 Jbeta primers. Produced via immunoSEQ multiplex PCR; TCRdb's table is partial and in-frame only. The data contain some 90,000 clones, around 84% of them singletons. The sequenced material came from PBMCs. The chain couples TRBV5-4 to TRBJ2-6, with TRBD1 identical over 10 bases. The TCR originated in a woman aged 35 to 49 in good health and CMV-seronegative. For the CDR3, the DNA is TGTGCCAGCAGTCCAGACAGGGGGCGCGTCGGGGCCAACGTCCTGACTTTC. This codes for CASSPDRGRVGANVLTF.